This TCR beta chain derives from a study of identical twins. TCRdb used MiXCR to reprocess the 5' RACE reads, holding one entry per CDR3 protein. The table records 430,000 or so distinct CDR3 sequences, more than 20% of them present only once. The trim removed 1 base at V and 2 bases at J, leaving 8 bases unmatched. From germline, CDR1 is SGHRS and CDR2 YFSETQ. The CDR3 extends over 16 amino acids. A further study also used this sample, focusing on T cells expressing NK-cell markers.

The sequence came from a woman between 18 and 29 years old in good health. This chain uses TRBV5-1 with TRBJ2-5, with 7 bases fitting TRBD2. What was sequenced was CD4+ T cells sorted from blood. CDR3 nucleotide sequence: TGCGCCAGCAGCTTGCGGGCTAGCGGAGTACAAGAGACCCAGTACTTC. It specifies CASSLRASGVQETQYF. Complete variable domain (other parts from reference TRBV5-1 and TRBJ2-5): KAGVTQTPRYLIKTRGQQVTLSCSPISGHRSVSWYQQTPGQGLQFLFEYFSETQRNKGNFPGRFSGRQFSNSRSEMNVSTLELGDSALYLCASSLRASGVQETQYFGPGTRLLVL.